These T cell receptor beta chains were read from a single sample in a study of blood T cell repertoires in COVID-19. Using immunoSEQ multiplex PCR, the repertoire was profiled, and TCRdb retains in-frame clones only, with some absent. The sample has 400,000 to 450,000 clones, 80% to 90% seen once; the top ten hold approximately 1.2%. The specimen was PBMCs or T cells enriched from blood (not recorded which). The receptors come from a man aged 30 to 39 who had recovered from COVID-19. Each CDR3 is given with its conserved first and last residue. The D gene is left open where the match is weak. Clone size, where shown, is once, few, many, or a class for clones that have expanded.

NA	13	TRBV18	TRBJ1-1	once	CASSYGRVTEAFF	TGTGCCAGCTCCTACGGGCGGGTCACTGAAGCTTTCTTT
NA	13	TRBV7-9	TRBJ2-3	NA	CASSWEAADTQYF	TGTGCCAGCAGCTGGGAAGCGGCAGATACGCAGTATTTT
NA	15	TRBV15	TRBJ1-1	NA	CATSRDRGGGTEAFF	TGTGCCACCAGCAGAGATCGTGGGGGAGGGACTGAAGCTTTCTTT
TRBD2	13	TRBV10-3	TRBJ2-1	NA	CAISYSGDNEQFF	TGTGCCATCAGTTACAGCGGGGACAATGAGCAGTTCTTC
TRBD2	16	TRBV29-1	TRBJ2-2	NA	CSVRRGLAGDTGELFF	TGCAGCGTTCGCAGAGGACTAGCGGGAGACACCGGGGAGCTGTTTTTT
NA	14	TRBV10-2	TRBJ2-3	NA	CASSEPILVYTQYF	TGCGCCAGCAGTGAGCCCATACTAGTGTATACGCAGTATTTT
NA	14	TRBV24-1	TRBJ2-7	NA	CATSGGRVPYEQYF	TGTGCCACCAGTGGGGGCAGGGTACCCTACGAGCAGTACTTC
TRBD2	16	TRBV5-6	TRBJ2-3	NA	CASSPLAGGSTDTQYF	TGTGCCAGCAGCCCGTTAGCGGGAGGGTCCACAGATACGCAGTATTTT
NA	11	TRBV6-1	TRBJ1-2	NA	CASSDSYGYTF	TGTGCCAGCAGTGATAGTTATGGCTACACCTTC
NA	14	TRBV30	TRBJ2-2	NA	CAWSWGLYTGELFF	TGTGCCTGGAGTTGGGGACTTTATACCGGGGAGCTGTTTTTT
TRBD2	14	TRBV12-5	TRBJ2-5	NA	CASGPGLAAETQYF	TGTGCTAGTGGACCGGGACTAGCGGCAGAGACCCAGTACTTC
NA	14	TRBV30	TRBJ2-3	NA	CAWSAGSTTDTQYF	TGTGCCTGGAGTGCCGGGTCGACCACAGATACGCAGTATTTT
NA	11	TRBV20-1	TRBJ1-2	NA	CSANRGYGYTF	TGCAGTGCTAACCGGGGCTATGGCTACACCTTC
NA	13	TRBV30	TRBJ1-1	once	CAWGVGGLTEAFF	TGTGCCTGGGGGGTGGGAGGTTTGACTGAAGCTTTCTTT
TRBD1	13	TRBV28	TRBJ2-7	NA	CASGPGQEFFIGF	TGTGCCAGCGGGCCGGGACAGGAGTTCTTTATAGGCTTC
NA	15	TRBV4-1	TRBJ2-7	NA	CASSQKEGSWYEQYF	TGCGCCAGCAGCCAGAAGGAGGGGTCCTGGTACGAGCAGTACTTC
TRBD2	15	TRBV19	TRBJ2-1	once	CASGLAGVFYNEQFF	TGTGCCAGCGGACTAGCGGGAGTTTTTTACAATGAGCAGTTCTTC
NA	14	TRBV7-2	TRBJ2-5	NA	CASSSQGIQETQYF	TGTGCCAGCAGCTCTCAGGGGATTCAAGAGACCCAGTACTTC
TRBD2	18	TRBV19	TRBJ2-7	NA	CASSIGTSGSSYSYEQYF	TGTGCCAGTAGTATCGGGACTAGCGGGAGTAGCTATTCCTACGAGCAGTACTTC
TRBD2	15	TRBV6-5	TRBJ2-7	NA	CASSYSAGLVYEQYF	TGTGCCAGCAGTTACTCAGCTGGACTAGTCTACGAGCAGTACTTC
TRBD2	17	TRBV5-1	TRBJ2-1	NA	CASSLWGLAGGYNEQFF	TGCGCCAGCAGCTTGTGGGGTCTGGCGGGAGGGTACAATGAGCAGTTCTTC
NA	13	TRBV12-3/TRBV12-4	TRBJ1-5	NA	CASSLGENQPQHF	TGTGCCAGCAGTTTAGGGGAGAATCAGCCCCAGCATTTT
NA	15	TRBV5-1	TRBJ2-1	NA	CASSLAVGAYNEQFF	TGCGCCAGCAGCTTGGCGGTGGGCGCCTACAATGAGCAGTTCTTC
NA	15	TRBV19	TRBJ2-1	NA	CASSALLSSYNEQFF	TGTGCCAGTAGTGCCCTGCTGAGCTCCTACAATGAGCAGTTCTTC
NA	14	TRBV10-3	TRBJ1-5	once	CAISENTINQPQHF	TGTGCCATCAGTGAAAACACAATCAATCAGCCCCAGCATTTT
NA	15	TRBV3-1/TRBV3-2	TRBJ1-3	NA	CASSHAGLSGNTIYF	TGTGCCAGCAGCCATGCGGGGCTGTCTGGAAACACCATATATTTT